These 17 T cell receptor beta chains were all obtained from the same sample, sequenced in a study of blood T cell repertoires in COVID-19. The method was immunoSEQ multiplex PCR; TCRdb's version includes in-frame clones alone and lacks a portion of them. The sample holds approximately 180,000 clones; 65% to 80% are singletons and the top ten take about a sixth. Material: PBMCs or T cells enriched from blood (not recorded which). Receptor source: a woman between 50 and 59 years old with acute COVID-19.

CDR3 sequence reads: CASRGQGGAETQYF. The CDR3, as DNA: TGCGCCAGCAGGGGACAGGGAGGGGCAGAGACCCAGTACTTC. The V gene is TRBV10-2, the J gene TRBJ2-5, with 9 bases fitting TRBD1. With V trimmed by 6 bases and J by 4 bases, 6 bases remained unmatched. Per germline, CDR1 WSHSY and CDR2 SAAADI. The CDR3 consists of 14 residues.

The chain recombines TRBV4-2 with TRBJ2-3; TRBD2 matches 7 bases. This CDR3 region has 17 residues. The germline gives CDR1 LGHNA, CDR2 YNFKEQ. J gave up 0 bases and V 0 bases, and 6 bases lay outside the gene matches. CDR3 sequence: CASSQELARESTDTQYF. CDR3 DNA: TGTGCCAGCAGCCAAGAGTTGGCGCGGGAGAGCACAGATACGCAGTATTTT.

The rearrangement uses TRBV3-1 (or the pseudogene TRBV3-2) and TRBJ2-1; a weak D match, TRBD2 (5 bases). Trimming left V 3 bases short and J 0 bases short, with 12 bases between. This CDR3 is built from 16 residues. Per germline, CDR1 LGHDT and CDR2 YNNKEL (reference sequence). CDR3 sequence: CASSHYRRSSYNEQFF. The CDR3 bases are TGTGCCAGCAGCCATTATAGGAGGAGCTCCTACAATGAGCAGTTCTTC.

V and J are TRBV4-3 and TRBJ2-1; maybe TRBD1 (5 bases). This CDR3 spans 17 amino acids. The germline V and J ends were trimmed by 0 bases and 7 bases, with 19 bases remaining between them. Germline V CDR1 and CDR2: LGHNA, YSLEER. The CDR3 sequence is CASSQDGQGMGLNEQFF. The CDR3 DNA sequence: TGCGCCAGCAGCCAAGATGGCCAAGGAATGGGGCTGAATGAGCAGTTCTTC.

The gene calls are TRBV5-1 and TRBJ2-6; 10 nucleotides line up with TRBD2. CDR3 size: 19 residues. V lost 0 bases, J lost 4 bases, and 10 bases stayed unmatched. Germline V gives CDR1 SGHRS, CDR2 YFSETQ. The CDR3 loop is CASSLGLAGDLMGANVLTF. In DNA form, the CDR3 reads TGCGCCAGCAGCTTGGGCCTAGCGGGGGACCTGATGGGGGCCAACGTCCTGACTTTC.

The CDR3: CASSISQGAGGNQPQHF. CDR3 DNA sequence: TGTGCCAGTAGTATATCACAGGGGGCAGGGGGCAATCAGCCCCAGCATTTT. This chain joins TRBV19 and TRBJ1-5, with 9 bases identical to TRBD1. This CDR3 contains 17 residues. Germline V CDR1 and CDR2: LNHDA, SQIVND (reference sequence). The J segment lost 2 bases and the V segment lost 2 bases, leaving 7 bases of the junction unmatched.

This rearrangement joins TRBV7-9 to TRBJ2-1, with D unresolved. CDR3 length equals 11 residues. Germline V lookup: CDR1 SEHNR, CDR2 FQNEAQ (reference sequence). Deletions cut 3 bases from V and 8 bases from J, with 5 bases between. The CDR3 sequence is CASSFIDEQFF. The CDR3 coding sequence is TGTGCCAGCAGCTTTATAGATGAGCAGTTCTTC. The full variable domain, in which reference TRBV7-9 and TRBJ2-1 provide the parts outside the CDR3, is DTGVSQNPRHKITKRGQNVTFRCDPISEHNRLYWYRQTLGQGPEFLTYFQNEAQLEKSRLLSDRFSAERPKGSFSTLEIQRTEQGDSAMYLCASSFIDEQFFGPGTRLTVL.

The table lists this clone with a few counts. This rearrangement joins TRBV12-3 or TRBV12-4 to TRBJ1-6; no reliable D call. The CDR3 is 12 residues long. Trimming removed 1 base from V and 9 bases from J, with 4 bases in between. The CDR3 nucleotides read TGTGCCAGCAGTTTAGTCTCTTCACCCCTCCACTTT. It yields the protein CASSLVSSPLHF.

This rearrangement joins TRBV18 to TRBJ1-1; D call uncertain. There are 18 residues in the CDR3. Germline-derived CDR1 and CDR2 are KGHSH and LQKENI. Deletions cut 3 bases from V and 0 bases from J, with 20 bases between. The CDR3: CASSPLAIKEEMNTEAFF. The CDR3 region has the DNA TGTGCCAGCTCACCTTTAGCCATCAAAGAGGAGATGAACACTGAAGCTTTCTTT.

V is TRBV7-9 and J is TRBJ2-1; the D gene is possibly TRBD1 (6 bases). The CDR3 totals 12 residues. CDR1 and CDR2 from the germline V gene are SEHNR and FQNEAQ (reference sequence). V was trimmed by 5 bases and J by 10 bases, leaving 12 bases between them. CDR3 nucleotide sequence: TGTGCCAGCAGCATCGGACAGACAGAGCAGTTCTTC. Translating gives CASSIGQTEQFF.

This chain connects TRBV6-5 to TRBJ1-2; D may be TRBD1 (5 bases). Per the germline V gene, CDR1 is MNHEY and CDR2 is SVGAGI. The germline V and J ends were trimmed by 7 bases and 6 bases, with 21 bases remaining between them. CDR3 length equals 15 residues. The CDR3 DNA sequence: TGTGCCAGCATCGGGGTGGTCGGGGGTGAGGATGGCTACACCTTC. Translation: CASIGVVGGEDGYTF.

The chain uses TRBV28 and TRBJ2-6; 7 nucleotides align to TRBD2. The germline gives CDR1 MDHEN, CDR2 SYDVKM. After removal of 2 bases from V and 3 bases from J, the junction contained 7 bases not matched to a gene. The CDR3 consists of 17 residues. The chain's CDR3 is CASSLAGVGSGANVLTF. For the CDR3, the DNA is TGTGCCAGCAGTTTAGCGGGGGTGGGTAGTGGGGCCAACGTCCTGACTTTC.

The genes are TRBV5-4 and TRBJ1-3, with TRBD1 matching over 10 bases. The trim removed 5 bases at V and 0 bases at J, leaving 2 bases unmatched. The CDR3 has 15 residues. CDR1 SGHNT and CDR2 YYREEE come from the germline V gene (reference sequence). Here the CDR3 reads CASRRTGGSGNTIYF. CDR3 DNA sequence: TGTGCCAGCAGACGGACAGGGGGCTCTGGAAACACCATATATTTT.

This chain connects TRBV5-1 to TRBJ1-1; unclear D gene. The V gene lost 0 bases and the J gene lost 4 bases, with 10 bases spanning the gap. Germline assignment: CDR1 SGHRS and CDR2 YFSETQ. This CDR3 region has 14 residues. The CDR3 bases are TGCGCCAGCAGCTTGGGACGGCAGGTCACTGAAGCTTTCTTT. This encodes CASSLGRQVTEAFF.

The gene calls are TRBV3-1 (or the pseudogene TRBV3-2) and TRBJ2-3; 8 bases fit TRBD1. This CDR3 region has 14 residues. V was clipped by 8 bases and J by 2 bases; unmatched bases: 6. CDR1 LGHDT and CDR2 YNNKEL come from the germline V gene (reference sequence). The CDR3 nucleotides read TGTGCCAGCGACAGGGGAGTAGTCACAGATACGCAGTATTTT. It translates to CASDRGVVTDTQYF.

This sequence joins TRBV4-3 and TRBJ1-1; TRBD1 matches at 7 bases. The CDR3 contains 15 residues. With V trimmed by 1 base and J by 6 bases, 8 bases remained unmatched. In germline, CDR1 is LGHNA, CDR2 YSLEER. The CDR3 nucleotides read TGCGCCAGCAGCCAAGTAAGAGGGGGCGGATCTGAAGCTTTCTTT. Protein sequence: CASSQVRGGGSEAFF.

The chain joins TRBV27 to TRBJ2-1, with TRBD1 matching over 9 bases. Trimming removed 6 bases from V and 6 bases from J; junction bases left unmatched: 3. Germline V gene sequence: CDR1 MNHEY, CDR2 SMNVEV (reference sequence). The CDR3 contains 13 residues. The CDR3 region has the DNA TGTGCCAGCAGCCGACAGGGGGTCAATGAGCAGTTCTTC. It encodes CASSRQGVNEQFF.